This entry lists 30 T cell receptor beta chains sequenced from one sample in a study of radiotherapy plus CTLA-4 blockade in lung cancer. Libraries were prepared by immunoSEQ multiplex PCR; TCRdb keeps only in-frame clonotypes and omits some of them. The sample lists 50,000 to 65,000 clones, 70% to 80% seen once, with 8.5% in the top ten. Sequenced here: peripheral blood, sampled from a patient treated with radiotherapy plus ipilimumab. These receptors were taken from a human donor with non-small cell lung cancer who had a complete response to radiotherapy plus ipilimumab.

V is TRBV4-1 and J is TRBJ2-3; TRBD2 matches 14 bases. V lost 6 bases to trimming and J lost 6 bases; unmatched junction nucleotides: 11. The CDR3 is 17 residues long. The germline V gene encodes CDR1 MGHRA and CDR2 YSYEKL. The DNA for the CDR3 is TGCGCCAGCAGACCCTACGGGACTAGCGGGAGCCAGGATACGCAGTATTTT. It yields the protein CASRPYGTSGSQDTQYF.

This clone was picked up a small number of times. The V and J genes are TRBV27 and TRBJ1-1; D is ambiguous. Per germline, CDR1 MNHEY and CDR2 SMNVEV (reference sequence). V gave up 2 bases and J gave up 1 base, with 14 bases separating them. There are 16 residues in the CDR3. CDR3 sequence: CASSLSQRIRNTEAFF. CDR3 in DNA: TGTGCCAGCAGTTTAAGTCAGCGGATTAGGAACACTGAAGCTTTCTTT.

The genes are TRBV11-3 and TRBJ2-6; a possible D gene is TRBD2 (6 bases). Per the germline V gene, CDR1 is SGHNT and CDR2 is YENEEA. Trimming cost V 4 bases and J 0 bases, with 7 bases left between them. The CDR3 consists of 15 residues. The CDR3 reads CASSWGVSGANVLTF. In nucleotides, the CDR3 is TGTGCCAGCAGCTGGGGGGTCTCTGGGGCCAACGTCCTGACTTTC.

The V and J genes are TRBV30 and TRBJ1-3; TRBD1 matches at 7 bases. V gave up 2 bases and J gave up 7 bases; unmatched junction bases: 11. This CDR3 region has 15 residues. CDR1 and CDR2 (germline): GTSNPN, SVGIG (reference sequence). DNA for the CDR3: TGTGCCTGGAGTCCGCGGGGACAGTTAGGGAACACCATATATTTT. Its protein is CAWSPRGQLGNTIYF.

This clone is deemed medium-sized. The chain combines TRBV6-1 with TRBJ1-4, with unresolved D. The CDR3 sequence is 13 residues long. CDR1 and CDR2 (germline): MNHNS, SASEGT. Trimming took 8 bases from V and 3 from J, leaving 10 bases between them. CDR3 residues: CASSFSANEKLFF. CDR3 nucleotides: TGTGCCAGCTCCTTTTCGGCTAATGAAAAACTGTTTTTT.

The V gene is TRBV15, the J gene TRBJ2-3; the match to TRBD2 covers 9 bases. J lost 2 bases, V lost 5 bases, and 8 bases had no gene match. This CDR3 contains 16 residues. Germline CDR1 reads LNHNV; CDR2 reads YYDKDF (reference sequence). The DNA for the CDR3 is TGTGCCACCAGCCTTCGACTAGCGGCTTTCACAGATACGCAGTATTTT. This translates into CATSLRLAAFTDTQYF.

This chain uses TRBV6-1 with TRBJ1-5, with D unclear. The V gene's germline CDR1 is MNHNS and CDR2 SASEGT. This CDR3 has 11 residues. With 1 base removed from V and 9 bases from J, the gap between germline ends came to 4 bases. As DNA, the CDR3 is TGTGCCAGCAGTGAAGGGAGGCCCCAGCATTTT. This encodes CASSEGRPQHF.

The chain links TRBV7-6 to TRBJ1-4; TRBD1 might be the D (5 bases). V lost 5 bases to trimming and J lost 4 bases, with 20 bases between them. The CDR3 extends over 17 amino acids. The germline V gene encodes CDR1 SGHVS and CDR2 FNYEAQ. CDR3 sequence (DNA): TGTGCCAGCAGCCTAACCCTACTCGGGGGAATTAATGAAAAACTGTTTTTT. Protein: CASSLTLLGGINEKLFF. The whole variable domain, filled in from reference TRBV7-6 and TRBJ1-4, reads GAGVSQSPRYKVTKRGQDVALRCDPISGHVSLYWYRQALGQGPEFLTYFNYEAQQDKSGLPNDRFSAERPEGSISTLTIQRTEQRDSAMYRCASSLTLLGGINEKLFFGSGTQLSVL.

The V and J genes are TRBV6-5 and TRBJ2-7; TRBD2 is a possible D gene (6 bases). The CDR3 consists of 16 residues. Germline lookup yields CDR1 MNHEY and CDR2 SVGAGI. The germline V and J ends were trimmed by 1 base and 3 bases, with 16 bases remaining between them. Written as DNA, the CDR3 is TGTGCCAGCAGTTACTTGAGGGAGGATGGGCTCTACGAGCAGTACGTC. This encodes CASSYLREDGLYEQYV.

The sample holds one count of this clone. This rearrangement joins TRBV27 to TRBJ2-3; D is unresolved. V lost 2 bases and J 4 bases, leaving 7 bases between the germline ends. The CDR3 extends over 13 amino acids. Germline lookup yields CDR1 MNHEY and CDR2 SMNVEV (reference sequence). The DNA of the CDR3 is TGTGCCAGCAGTTTAAGCTCCCCAGATACGCAGTATTTT. It codes for CASSLSSPDTQYF.

This chain connects TRBV6-5 to TRBJ2-1, with 8 bases fitting TRBD2. The CDR3 covers 15 residues. Germline loops: CDR1 MNHEY, CDR2 SVGAGI. The V segment lost 2 bases and the J segment 3 bases; nucleotides outside the gene matches: 3. The CDR3 protein is CASSYKGLVYNEQFF. The CDR3, as DNA: TGTGCCAGCAGTTACAAGGGACTAGTCTACAATGAGCAGTTCTTC.

V and J are TRBV14 and TRBJ1-2; TRBD1 matches at 9 bases. The CDR3 has 17 residues. Germline CDR1 and CDR2: SGHDN and FVKESK. Trimming removed 4 bases from V and 7 bases from J; junction bases left unmatched: 16. The CDR3 sequence: CASSLRDSRQGGRGYTF. Here the CDR3 DNA reads TGTGCCAGCAGCCTTCGGGACAGCCGACAGGGGGGGCGTGGCTACACCTTC.

This chain uses TRBV29-1 with TRBJ1-1; D remains ambiguous. V gave up 8 bases and J gave up 0 bases, with 7 bases separating them. The CDR3 loop spans 11 amino acids. The germline V gene has CDR1 SQVTM and CDR2 ANQGSEA. The CDR3 region is CSSLLNTEAFF. In DNA, the CDR3 is TGCAGCTCCCTGTTGAACACTGAAGCTTTCTTT.

This clone is labeled medium-sized (0.01 to 0.1%). This chain uses TRBV7-9 with TRBJ2-7; 8 bases line up with TRBD1. The CDR3 totals 14 residues. The V gene end was trimmed by 4 bases and the J gene end by 2 bases; junction bases not matched to a gene: 4. The germline CDR1 and CDR2 sequences are SEHNR and FQNEAQ (reference sequence). In nucleotides, the CDR3 is TGTGCCAGCAGCTGGACAGGGCAGGCCTACGAGCAGTACTTC. It encodes CASSWTGQAYEQYF.

The V and J genes are TRBV7-2 and TRBJ2-2, with unresolved D. The CDR3 contains 15 residues. CDR1 and CDR2 (germline): SGHTA, FQGNSA. Between the trimmed V and J ends, which lost 2 bases and 6 bases, there was a span of 13 bases. In DNA, the CDR3 is TGTGCCAGCAGCTTACTTGTGGCTTTCGCCGGGGAGCTGTTTTTT. Amino acids: CASSLLVAFAGELFF.

The chain is built from TRBV19 and TRBJ2-5, with 9 bases identical to TRBD1. V dropped 6 bases and J dropped 4; count of bases not matched to a gene: 3. The CDR3 consists of 13 residues. CDR1 and CDR2 (germline): LNHDA, SQIVND (reference sequence). CDR3 in DNA: TGTGCCAGTAGGGAGACAGGGGGAGAGACCCAGTACTTC. Translating gives CASRETGGETQYF.

V is TRBV27 and J is TRBJ2-5, with D possibly being TRBD1 (6 bases). Trimming cost V 3 bases and J 1 base, with 21 bases left between them. The V gene's germline CDR1 is MNHEY and CDR2 SMNVEV (reference sequence). The CDR3 extends over 18 amino acids. The CDR3: CASSFRSVGQGLQETQYF. In DNA, the CDR3 is TGTGCCAGCAGTTTTCGTAGCGTGGGTCAGGGGCTCCAAGAGACCCAGTACTTC.

The rearrangement joins TRBV7-8 to TRBJ1-5; D gene uncertain. V lost 5 bases, J lost 2 bases, and 10 bases lay in between. CDR3 length: 14 residues. CDR1 is SGHVS, CDR2 FQNEAQ, per germline. The CDR3 region is CASSLQAGNQPQHF. The CDR3 coding sequence is TGTGCCAGCAGCCTCCAAGCGGGCAATCAGCCCCAGCATTTT.

In DNA form, the CDR3 reads TGTGCCAGCAGACGAGACGGGACTTTTAATGAAAAACTGTTTTTT. It codes for CASRRDGTFNEKLFF. This chain connects TRBV6-5 to TRBJ1-4, with a possible D match to TRBD1 (5 bases). Germline values: CDR1 MNHEY, CDR2 SVGAGI. V gave up 6 bases and J gave up 4 bases, with 15 bases separating them. This CDR3 contains 15 residues.

The table lists this clone with a few counts. This chain connects TRBV28 to TRBJ2-7; 8 positions match TRBD1. Germline CDR1 is MDHEN and CDR2 is SYDVKM. CDR3 length: 15 amino acids. With V trimmed by 8 bases and J by 5 bases, 14 bases remained unmatched. CDR3 amino acids: CASGRQNRGTDEQYV. The CDR3 DNA reads as TGTGCCAGCGGACGGCAAAACAGGGGGACGGACGAGCAGTACGTC.

This chain links TRBV6-5 with TRBJ1-4; D is perhaps TRBD1 (5 bases). V lost 8 bases, J lost 0 bases, and 10 bases lay in between. Germline-derived CDR1 and CDR2 are MNHEY and SVGAGI. This CDR3 has 14 amino acids. The CDR3 DNA reads TGTGCCAGCCGAAGGGGCGCAACTAATGAAAAACTGTTTTTT. Amino acids: CASRRGATNEKLFF.

The CDR3 nucleotides read TGTGCCAGCGCCTCTAGCGGGAGTGAGGAGACCCAGTACTTC. Translation: CASASSGSEETQYF. This sequence joins TRBV2 and TRBJ2-5; 10 bases match TRBD2. CDR3 length equals 14 residues. Per the germline V gene, CDR1 is SNHLY and CDR2 is FYNNEI. V gave up 8 bases and J gave up 5 bases; unmatched junction bases: 8.

This clone was found a few times. This sample includes further DNA sequences coding for the same CDR3. V is TRBV5-4 and J is TRBJ2-1; 13 nucleotides match TRBD2. The CDR3 totals 15 residues. Germline V lookup: CDR1 SGHNT, CDR2 YYREEE (reference sequence). Trimming cost V 7 bases and J 7 bases; bases outside gene matches: 8. The CDR3 nucleotides read TGTGCCAGCCCTGGACTAGCGGGAGATATAAATGAGCAGTTCTTC. This translates into CASPGLAGDINEQFF. Filled out from reference TRBV5-4 and TRBJ2-1, the complete variable domain reads ETGVTQSPTHLIKTRGQQVTLRCSSQSGHNTVSWYQQALGQGPQFIFQYYREEENGRGNFPPRFSGLQFPNYSSELNVNALELDDSALYLCASPGLAGDINEQFFGPGTRLTVL.

The chain employs TRBV5-1 and TRBJ2-7, with TRBD1 matching over 7 bases. There are 16 residues in the CDR3. Trimming removed 3 bases from V and 3 bases from J; junction bases left unmatched: 12. Germline loops: CDR1 SGHRS, CDR2 YFSETQ. The CDR3 DNA sequence: TGCGCCAGCAGCTCGGGGACGGGACAGAGTTACTACGAGCAGTACTTC. As protein: CASSSGTGQSYYEQYF.

The rearrangement links TRBV10-3 to TRBJ1-4; 9 bases are shared with TRBD1. V shed 6 bases, J shed 3 bases, and the junction held 5 bases outside the gene matches. Per germline, CDR1 ENHRY and CDR2 SYGVKD. The CDR3 runs 15 residues. CDR3 region: CAIRPGQGSNEKLFF. CDR3 bases: TGTGCCATCAGGCCGGGACAGGGTTCTAATGAAAAACTGTTTTTT.

The chain uses TRBV19 and TRBJ1-1; 9 nucleotides match TRBD1. The CDR3 is made up of 16 amino acids. The junction had 9 bases not matched to a gene; V was cut back by 5 bases and J by 2 bases. The germline gives CDR1 LNHDA, CDR2 SQIVND (reference sequence). CDR3 sequence reads: CASSPPDRGYNTEAFF. In DNA, the CDR3 is TGTGCCAGTAGTCCCCCGGACAGGGGTTACAACACTGAAGCTTTCTTT. The complete variable domain, with remaining parts taken from reference TRBV19 and TRBJ1-1, reads DGGITQSPKYLFRKEGQNVTLSCEQNLNHDAMYWYRQDPGQGLRLIYYSQIVNDFQKGDIAEGYSVSREKKESFPLTVTSAQKNPTAFYLCASSPPDRGYNTEAFFGQGTRLTVV.

The chain carries TRBV30 and TRBJ2-2; perhaps TRBD2 as D (5 bases). Trimming shortened V by 3 bases and J by 2 bases, and 22 bases separated the two germline ends. Germline CDR1 reads GTSNPN; CDR2 reads SVGIG (reference sequence). The CDR3 runs 18 residues. CDR3 bases: TGTGCCTGGAGGCCACCCCTACCTCGAGGGCTCAACACCGGGGAGCTGTTTTTT. It is translated as CAWRPPLPRGLNTGELFF.

This chain joins TRBV4-3 and TRBJ2-2; 7 nucleotides match TRBD2. The CDR3 has 17 amino acids. From germline, CDR1 is LGHNA and CDR2 YSLEER. Trimming cost V 3 bases and J 7 bases; bases outside gene matches: 14. CDR3 protein: CASSHQAGVAFFGELFF. CDR3 DNA: TGCGCCAGCAGCCATCAGGCGGGGGTCGCGTTTTTCGGGGAGCTGTTTTTT.

In its sample, this clone was seen once. This rearrangement joins TRBV6-1 to TRBJ2-7, with 11 bases aligning to TRBD1. CDR3 length: 13 amino acids. Trimming at V came to 5 bases and at J to 5 bases, leaving 2 bases not matched to a gene. Germline loops: CDR1 MNHNS, CDR2 SASEGT. The CDR3 DNA reads TGTGCCAGCAGTCGGACAGGGGGCAACGAGCAGTACTTC. Its protein is CASSRTGGNEQYF.

J is TRBJ1-1 and V is TRBV5-1; D might be TRBD1 (5 bases). The germline V gene encodes CDR1 SGHRS and CDR2 YFSETQ. V gave up 6 bases and J gave up 8 bases, with 11 bases separating them. The CDR3 covers 11 residues. CDR3 nucleotide sequence: TGCGCCAGCACGGGGGAGAGGGAAGCTTTCTTT. This gives the protein CASTGEREAFF.